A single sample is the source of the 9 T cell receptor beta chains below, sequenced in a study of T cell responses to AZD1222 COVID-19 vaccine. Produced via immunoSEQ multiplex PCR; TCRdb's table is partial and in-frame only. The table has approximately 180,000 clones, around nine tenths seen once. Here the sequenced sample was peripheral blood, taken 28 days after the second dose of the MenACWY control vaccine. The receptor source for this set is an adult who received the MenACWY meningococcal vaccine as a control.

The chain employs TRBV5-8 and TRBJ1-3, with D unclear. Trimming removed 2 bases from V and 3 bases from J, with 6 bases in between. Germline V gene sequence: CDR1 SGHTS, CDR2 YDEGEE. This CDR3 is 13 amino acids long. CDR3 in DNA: TGTGCCAGCAGCTTTGGGGATGGAAACACCATATATTTT. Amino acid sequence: CASSFGDGNTIYF.

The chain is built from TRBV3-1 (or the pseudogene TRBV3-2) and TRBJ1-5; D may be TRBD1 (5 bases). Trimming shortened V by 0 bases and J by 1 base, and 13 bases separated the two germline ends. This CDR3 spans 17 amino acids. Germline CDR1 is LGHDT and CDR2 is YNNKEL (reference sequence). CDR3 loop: CASSQDRGSPSNQPQHF. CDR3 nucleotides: TGTGCCAGCAGCCAAGATCGGGGCAGCCCGAGCAATCAGCCCCAGCATTTT.

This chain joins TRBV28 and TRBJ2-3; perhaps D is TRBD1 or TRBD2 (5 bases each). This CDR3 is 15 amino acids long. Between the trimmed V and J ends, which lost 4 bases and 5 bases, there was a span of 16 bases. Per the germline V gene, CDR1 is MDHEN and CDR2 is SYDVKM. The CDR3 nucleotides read TGTGCCAGCAGTTCCCATGGGGGTGCAAGAGATACGCAGTATTTT. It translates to CASSSHGGARDTQYF. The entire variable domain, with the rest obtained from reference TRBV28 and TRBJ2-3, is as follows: DVKVTQSSRYLVKRTGEKVFLECVQDMDHENMFWYRQDPGLGLRLIYFSYDVKMKEKGDIPEGYSVSREKKERFSLILESASTNQTSMYLCASSSHGGARDTQYFGPGTRLTVL.

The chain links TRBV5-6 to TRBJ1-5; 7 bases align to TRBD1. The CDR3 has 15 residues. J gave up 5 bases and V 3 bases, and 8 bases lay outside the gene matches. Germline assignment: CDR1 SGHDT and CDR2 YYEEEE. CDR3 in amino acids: CASSSYDRVYQPQHF. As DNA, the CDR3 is TGTGCCAGCAGCTCATACGACAGGGTCTATCAGCCCCAGCATTTT.

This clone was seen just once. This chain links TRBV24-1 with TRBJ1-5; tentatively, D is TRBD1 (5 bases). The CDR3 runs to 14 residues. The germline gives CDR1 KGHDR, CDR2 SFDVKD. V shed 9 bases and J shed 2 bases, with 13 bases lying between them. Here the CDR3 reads CATGGEMGNQPQHF. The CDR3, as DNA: TGTGCCACCGGAGGGGAAATGGGCAATCAGCCCCAGCATTTT.

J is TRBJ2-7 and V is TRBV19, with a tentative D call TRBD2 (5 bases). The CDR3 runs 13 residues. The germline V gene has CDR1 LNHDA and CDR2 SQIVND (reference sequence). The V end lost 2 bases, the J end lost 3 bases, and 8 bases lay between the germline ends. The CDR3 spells CASSILAFYEQYF. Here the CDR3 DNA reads TGTGCCAGTAGTATACTAGCTTTCTACGAGCAGTACTTC.

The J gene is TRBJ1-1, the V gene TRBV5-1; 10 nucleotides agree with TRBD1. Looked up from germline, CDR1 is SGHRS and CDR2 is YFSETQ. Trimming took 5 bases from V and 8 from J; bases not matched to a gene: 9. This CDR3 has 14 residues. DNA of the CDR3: TGCGCCAGCAGACCGGACAGGGGGAGGGAGGAAGCTTTCTTT. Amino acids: CASRPDRGREEAFF.

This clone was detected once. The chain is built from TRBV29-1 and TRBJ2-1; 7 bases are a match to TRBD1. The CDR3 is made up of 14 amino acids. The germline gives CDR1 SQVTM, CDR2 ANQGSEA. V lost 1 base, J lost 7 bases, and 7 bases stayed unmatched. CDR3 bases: TGCAGCGTTGAAGTGGCCCAGGGGGTGAATGAGCAGTTCTTC. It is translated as CSVEVAQGVNEQFF.

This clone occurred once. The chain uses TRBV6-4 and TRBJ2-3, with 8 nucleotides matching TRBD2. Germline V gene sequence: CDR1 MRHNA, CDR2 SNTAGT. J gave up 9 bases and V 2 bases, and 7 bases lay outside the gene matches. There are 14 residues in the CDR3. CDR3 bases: TGTGCCAGCAGTGACCCTGCGGGAGGAGGGACGCAGTATTTT. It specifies CASSDPAGGGTQYF.